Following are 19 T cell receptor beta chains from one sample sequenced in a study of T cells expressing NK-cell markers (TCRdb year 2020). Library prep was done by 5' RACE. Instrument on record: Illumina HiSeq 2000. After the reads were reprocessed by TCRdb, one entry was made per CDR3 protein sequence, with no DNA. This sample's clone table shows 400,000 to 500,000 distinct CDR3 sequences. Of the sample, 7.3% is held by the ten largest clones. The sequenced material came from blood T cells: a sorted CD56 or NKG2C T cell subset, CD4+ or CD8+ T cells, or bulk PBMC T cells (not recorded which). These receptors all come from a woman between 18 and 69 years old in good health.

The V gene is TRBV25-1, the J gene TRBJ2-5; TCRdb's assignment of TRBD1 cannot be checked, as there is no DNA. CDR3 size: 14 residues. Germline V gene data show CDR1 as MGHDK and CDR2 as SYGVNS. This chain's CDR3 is CASSEQGSKETQYF.

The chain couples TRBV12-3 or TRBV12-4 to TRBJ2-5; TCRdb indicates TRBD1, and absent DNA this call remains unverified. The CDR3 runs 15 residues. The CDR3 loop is CASSPGWRNQETQYF.

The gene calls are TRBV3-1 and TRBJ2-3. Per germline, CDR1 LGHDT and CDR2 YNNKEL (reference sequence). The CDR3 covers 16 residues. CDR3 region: CASSQSFRRPADTQYF.

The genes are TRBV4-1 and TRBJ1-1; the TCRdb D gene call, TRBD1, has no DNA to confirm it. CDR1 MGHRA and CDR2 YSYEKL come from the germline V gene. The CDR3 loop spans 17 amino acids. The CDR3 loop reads CASSQVVRGQTNTEAFF.

The CDR3: CASSLVPGASYNEQFF. V usage is TRBV7-9 and J usage is TRBJ2-1; the D call from TCRdb, TRBD1, cannot be confirmed without DNA. Germline loops: CDR1 SEHNR, CDR2 FQNEAQ (reference sequence). The CDR3 contains 16 residues.

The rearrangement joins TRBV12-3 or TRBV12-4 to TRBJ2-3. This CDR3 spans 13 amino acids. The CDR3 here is CASIPANTDTQYF.

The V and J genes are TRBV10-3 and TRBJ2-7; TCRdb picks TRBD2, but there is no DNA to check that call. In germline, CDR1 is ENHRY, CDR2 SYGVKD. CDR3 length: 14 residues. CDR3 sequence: CAISARTEGHEQYF.

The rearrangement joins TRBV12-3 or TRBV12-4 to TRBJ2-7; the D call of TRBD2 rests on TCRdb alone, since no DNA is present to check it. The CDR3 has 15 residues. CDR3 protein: CASRREREASYEQYF.

CDR3 protein: CASSPETTYNEQFF. The chain joins TRBV7-9 to TRBJ2-1. The CDR3 contains 14 residues. Per the germline V gene, CDR1 is SEHNR and CDR2 is FQNEAQ (reference sequence).

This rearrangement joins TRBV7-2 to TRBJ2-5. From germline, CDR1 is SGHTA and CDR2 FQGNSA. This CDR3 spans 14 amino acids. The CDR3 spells CASVERWLKETQYF.

CDR3 residues: CASGWTGGGGYTF. J is TRBJ1-2 and V is TRBV12-3 or TRBV12-4; the TCRdb call, TRBD1, lacks DNA for checking. CDR3 length equals 13 residues.

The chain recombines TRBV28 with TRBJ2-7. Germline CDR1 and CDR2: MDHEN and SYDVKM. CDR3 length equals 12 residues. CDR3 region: CASSLPTYEQYF.

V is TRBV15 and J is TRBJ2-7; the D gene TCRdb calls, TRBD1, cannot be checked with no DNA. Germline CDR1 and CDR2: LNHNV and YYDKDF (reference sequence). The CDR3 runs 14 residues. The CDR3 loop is CATSRGQGSYEQYF.

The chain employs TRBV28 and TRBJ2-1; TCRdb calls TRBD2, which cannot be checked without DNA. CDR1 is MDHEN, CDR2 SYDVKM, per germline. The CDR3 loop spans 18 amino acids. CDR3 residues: CASSSPGTSAPSYNEQFF. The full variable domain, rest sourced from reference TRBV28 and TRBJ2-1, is DVKVTQSSRYLVKRTGEKVFLECVQDMDHENMFWYRQDPGLGLRLIYFSYDVKMKEKGDIPEGYSVSREKKERFSLILESASTNQTSMYLCASSSPGTSAPSYNEQFFGPGTRLTVL.

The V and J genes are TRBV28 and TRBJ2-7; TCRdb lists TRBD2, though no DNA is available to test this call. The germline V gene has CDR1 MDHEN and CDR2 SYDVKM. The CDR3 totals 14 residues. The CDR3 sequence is CASWGGSRNYEQYF.

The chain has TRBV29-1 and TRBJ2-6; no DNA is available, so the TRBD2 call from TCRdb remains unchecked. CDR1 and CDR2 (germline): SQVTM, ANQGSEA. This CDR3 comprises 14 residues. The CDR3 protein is CSVTLGGGANVLTF.

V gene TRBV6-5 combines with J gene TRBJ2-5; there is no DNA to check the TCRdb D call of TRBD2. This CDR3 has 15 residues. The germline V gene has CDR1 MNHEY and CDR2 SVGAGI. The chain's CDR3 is CASSYLAGSQETQYF.

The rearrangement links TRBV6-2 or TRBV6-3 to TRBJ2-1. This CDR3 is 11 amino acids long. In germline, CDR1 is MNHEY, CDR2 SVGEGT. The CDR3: CASSYDLEQFF.

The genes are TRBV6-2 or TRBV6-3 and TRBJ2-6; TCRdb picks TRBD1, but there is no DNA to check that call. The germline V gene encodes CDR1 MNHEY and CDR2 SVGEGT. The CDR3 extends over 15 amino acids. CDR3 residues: CASTSGGLGANVLTF.